The entry that follows covers one T cell receptor beta chain sequence. The antigen is unknown. This record belongs to a study of cytomegalovirus exposure and HLA in healthy donors. Turning to the study itself: Genotyping showed 81% of roughly 400 donors falling in the Caucasian-associated ancestry cluster.

With 60 Vbeta and 13 Jbeta primers, the PCR was carried out. The table came from immunoSEQ multiplex PCR; TCRdb's copy has only in-frame clones and leaves some out. This sample carries some 150,000 clones, approximately 68% of them seen once, and the ten largest clones take almost 4.5%. Broader study findings: Likely technical artifact: a cluster of highly shared sequence variants.

This CDR3 contains 14 residues. V lost 0 bases and J lost 8, with 14 bases in between. The germline gives CDR1 GTSNPN, CDR2 SVGIG (reference sequence). The chain links TRBV30 to TRBJ2-1; TRBD2 might be the D (6 bases). The specimen sequenced was PBMCs. This TCR was sampled from a man between 60 and 70 years old in good health and CMV-seronegative. This chain's CDR3 is CAWSVILGEDEQFF. The CDR3 DNA sequence: TGTGCCTGGAGTGTCATCCTCGGGGAGGATGAGCAGTTCTTC.